Detailed here is one T cell receptor beta chain. V was clipped by 11 bases and J by 1 base, with 15 bases between them. Germline V gene lookup returns CDR1 SGHDN and CDR2 FVKESK. This CDR3 is 14 amino acids long. The entry originates in a study of blood T cell repertoires in COVID-19. Study context: The samples span acute and convalescent COVID-19 from the United States, Italy and Spain. Sources were T cells, B-cell-depleted T cells, or PBMCs; the material itself was cDNA or gDNA.

In the source study's methods: Reference gene primers were amplified, and this amplification served to estimate nucleated cell counts. The repertoire was sequenced with immunoSEQ multiplex PCR; TCRdb's copy has only in-frame clones and lacks some. V, J and clone size are those of that table, while D and trimming were read from the DNA. The data show tens of thousands of clones, with roughly 90% seen just once and just under 7.5% held by the top ten. V is TRBV14 and J is TRBJ2-1, with a tentative D call TRBD2 (5 bases). This receptor was taken from a man aged 65-85 years with acute or convalescent COVID-19. Sequenced material: peripheral blood. The CDR3 loop reads CAFIGVRSYNEQFF. The CDR3 DNA reads as TGTGCCTTTATCGGGGTCCGATCCTACAATGAGCAGTTCTTC.